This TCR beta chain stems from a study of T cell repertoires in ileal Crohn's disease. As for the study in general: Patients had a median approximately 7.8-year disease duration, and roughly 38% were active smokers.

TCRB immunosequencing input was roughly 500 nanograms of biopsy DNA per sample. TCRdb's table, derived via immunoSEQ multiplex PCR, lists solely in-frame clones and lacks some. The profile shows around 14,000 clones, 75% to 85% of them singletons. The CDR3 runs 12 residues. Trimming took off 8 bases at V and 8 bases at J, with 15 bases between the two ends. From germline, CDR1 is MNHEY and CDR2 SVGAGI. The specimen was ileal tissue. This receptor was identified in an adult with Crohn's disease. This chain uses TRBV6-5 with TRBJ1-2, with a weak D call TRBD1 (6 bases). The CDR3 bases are TGTGCCAGCTCAGAGAATACAGGGGGCTACACCTTC. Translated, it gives CASSENTGGYTF.